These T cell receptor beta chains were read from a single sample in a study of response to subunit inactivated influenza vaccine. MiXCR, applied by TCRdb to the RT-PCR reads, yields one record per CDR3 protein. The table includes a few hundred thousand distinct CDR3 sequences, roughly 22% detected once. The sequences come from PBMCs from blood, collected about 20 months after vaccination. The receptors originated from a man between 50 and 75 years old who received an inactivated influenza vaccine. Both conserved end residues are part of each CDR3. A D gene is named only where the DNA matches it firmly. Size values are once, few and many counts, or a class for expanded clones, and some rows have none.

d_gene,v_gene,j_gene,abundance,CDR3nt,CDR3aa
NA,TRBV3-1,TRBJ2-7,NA,TGTGCCAGCAGCCCTACACCCTCCTACGAGCAGTACTTC,CASSPTPSYEQYF
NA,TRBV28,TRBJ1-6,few,TGTGCCAGCACATGGACCCGGGTACGAGAGTCTTCACCCCTCCACTTT,CASTWTRVRESSPLHF
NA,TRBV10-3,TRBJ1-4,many,TGTGCCATCAGTGAGACATCGTTTAATGAAAAACTGTTTTTT,CAISETSFNEKLFF
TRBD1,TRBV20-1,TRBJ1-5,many,TGCAGTGCTAGAGGGACAGGAATACAGCCCCAGCATTTT,CSARGTGIQPQHF
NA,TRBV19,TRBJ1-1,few,TGTGCCAGTAGTATAAAGTCGGCTACTGAAGCTTTCTTT,CASSIKSATEAFF
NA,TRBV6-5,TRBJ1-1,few,TGTGCCAGCAGTTACTCCCCGAGGGGGGACACTGAAGCTTTCTTT,CASSYSPRGDTEAFF
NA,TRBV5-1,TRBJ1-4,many,TGCGCCAGCAGCACGGGACTGAAGAATGAAAAACTGTTTTTT,CASSTGLKNEKLFF
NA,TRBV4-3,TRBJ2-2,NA,TGCGCCAGCAGCCAATTCGCCGGGGAGCTGTTTTTT,CASSQFAGELFF
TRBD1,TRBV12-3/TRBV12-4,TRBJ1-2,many,TGTGCCACAAACCCCGGGACAGGGAGTTCTCACGCGTTC,CATNPGTGSSHAF
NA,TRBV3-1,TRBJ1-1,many,TGTGCCAGCAGCCAAGATAAGAGAGAACTTTTGGCTAGGGAAGCTTTCTTT,CASSQDKRELLAREAFF
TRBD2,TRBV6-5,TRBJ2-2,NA,TGTGCCAGCAGTTACTCGACTAGCGGGAGCACCGGGGAGCTGTTTTTT,CASSYSTSGSTGELFF